A single sample gave rise to the 22 T cell receptor beta chains below, sequenced in a study of T-cell memory formation after mild COVID-19. MiXCR, run by TCRdb on the 5' RACE reads, gives a single entry per CDR3 protein. Here the sample spans about 440,000 distinct CDR3 sequences, about 20% being singletons. Input material: PBMCs or a T cell subset sorted from them (not recorded which). The receptors come from an adult woman who had mild COVID-19 (a few samples of this study predate the infection). Cell type and time point are not known.

This clonotype was seen a handful of times. This chain connects TRBV2 to TRBJ1-2; 7 nucleotides agree with TRBD1. The CDR3 runs to 15 residues. Germline CDR1 is SNHLY and CDR2 is FYNNEI. Losses at the gene ends were 3 bases for V and 4 bases for J; bases not matched to a gene: 8. CDR3 in DNA: TGTGCCAGCAGTGAGACGACAGGGCTCGGCTATGGCTACACCTTC. Its translation: CASSETTGLGYGYTF.

This clonotype showed up just a few times. The genes are TRBV7-7 and TRBJ2-1, with 8 bases identical to TRBD1. V gave up 5 bases and J gave up 4 bases; unmatched junction bases: 7. The V gene's germline CDR1 is SSHAT and CDR2 FNYEAQ (reference sequence). The CDR3 length is 15 residues. The CDR3 loop reads CASSQGQGWYNEQFF. For the CDR3, the DNA is TGTGCCAGCAGCCAAGGACAGGGATGGTACAATGAGCAGTTCTTC.

This sequence joins TRBV5-6 and TRBJ1-1; a weak D match, TRBD1 (6 bases). CDR1 is SGHDT and CDR2 is YYEEEE in the germline V gene. V was pared by 4 bases and J by 2 bases, with 15 bases between. This CDR3 region has 15 residues. The CDR3 sequence: CASSGSGGANTEAFF. The CDR3 nucleotides are TGTGCCAGCAGCGGGTCGGGGGGGGCCAACACTGAAGCTTTCTTT.

The CDR3 DNA reads TGTGCCAGCAGTCGTTTCACAGGAGCCACTACCTATGGCTACACCTTC. Translation: CASSRFTGATTYGYTF. V and J are TRBV7-6 and TRBJ1-2, with a tentative D call TRBD1 (5 bases). CDR3 length equals 16 residues. V was clipped by 6 bases and J by 4 bases, with 21 bases between them. Germline V gene data show CDR1 as SGHVS and CDR2 as FNYEAQ.

There are a few counts of this clonotype. The chain joins TRBV5-1 to TRBJ2-1, with a tentative D call TRBD2 (6 bases). The length of the CDR3 is 14 residues. Germline V lookup: CDR1 SGHRS, CDR2 YFSETQ. V was cut by 7 bases and J by 8 bases, with 19 bases left in between. CDR3 loop: CASFEDRGSHEQFF. In DNA form, the CDR3 reads TGCGCCAGCTTCGAAGACCGGGGGTCGCATGAGCAGTTCTTC. Based on the CDR3 plus reference TRBV5-1 and TRBJ2-1, the full variable domain is KAGVTQTPRYLIKTRGQQVTLSCSPISGHRSVSWYQQTPGQGLQFLFEYFSETQRNKGNFPGRFSGRQFSNSRSEMNVSTLELGDSALYLCASFEDRGSHEQFFGPGTRLTVL.

In its sample, this clonotype was seen a few times. The chain combines TRBV18 with TRBJ2-2, with D tentatively TRBD2 (5 bases). Trimming cost V 2 bases and J 6 bases, with 10 bases left between them. The CDR3 sequence is 14 residues long. Germline CDR1 KGHSH, CDR2 LQKENI. CDR3 bases: TGTGCCAGCTCACCAGAAGGGAGTTCCGGGGAGCTGTTTTTT. It yields the protein CASSPEGSSGELFF.

This clonotype was seen a handful of times. The chain carries TRBV30 and TRBJ1-2; possible D gene TRBD1, 5 bases. There are 14 residues in the CDR3. Germline-derived CDR1 and CDR2 are GTSNPN and SVGIG (reference sequence). Trimming cost V 3 bases and J 3 bases, with 14 bases left between them. In DNA form, the CDR3 reads TGTGCCTGGAGACCCAGGGTCCCTCACTATGGCTACACCTTC. Protein: CAWRPRVPHYGYTF. The whole variable domain, remainder taken from reference TRBV30 and TRBJ1-2, is SQTIHQWPATLVQPVGSPLSLECTVEGTSNPNLYWYRQAAGRGLQLLFYSVGIGQISSEVPQNLSASRPQDRQFILSSKKLLLSDSGFYLCAWRPRVPHYGYTFGSGTRLTVV.

The J gene is TRBJ2-7, the V gene TRBV30, with TRBD1 matching 7 bases. With V trimmed by 4 bases and J by 4 bases, 1 base remained unmatched. Looked up from germline, CDR1 is GTSNPN and CDR2 is SVGIG (reference sequence). This CDR3 spans 11 amino acids. This CDR3 reads CAWNRGYEQYF. Here the CDR3 DNA reads TGTGCCTGGAACAGGGGTTACGAGCAGTACTTC.

This clonotype was seen a few times. The rearrangement joins TRBV6-2 or TRBV6-3 to TRBJ2-7; 7 bases line up with TRBD1. V lost 2 bases to trimming and J lost 5 bases; unmatched junction nucleotides: 12. Germline-derived CDR1 and CDR2 are MNHEY and SVGEGT. There are 16 residues in the CDR3. The CDR3 DNA sequence: TGTGCCAGCAGTTACCTCTTCGACAGGGTAATCGACGAGCAGTACTTC. Encoded protein: CASSYLFDRVIDEQYF.

This clonotype appeared many times. The V gene is TRBV7-7, the J gene TRBJ2-1; 8 nucleotides line up with TRBD2. V shed 5 bases and J 6 bases; nucleotides not matched to a gene: 12. The CDR3 runs to 16 residues. In germline, CDR1 is SSHAT, CDR2 FNYEAQ (reference sequence). The CDR3 nucleotides read TGTGCCAGCAGCCCTCGTCTCGCGGGGGGTCCCAATGAGCAGTTCTTC. Its protein product is CASSPRLAGGPNEQFF.

This CDR3 reads CSARDLAGGPNNEQFF. CDR3 coding DNA: TGCAGTGCTAGAGACCTAGCGGGAGGGCCGAACAATGAGCAGTTCTTC. The V and J genes are TRBV20-1 and TRBJ2-1; 12 bases line up with TRBD2. This CDR3 has 16 amino acids. Germline V gene sequence: CDR1 DFQATT, CDR2 SNEGSKA (reference sequence). Losses at the gene ends were 0 bases for V and 5 bases for J; bases not matched to a gene: 5.

The chain employs TRBV24-1 and TRBJ2-1; either TRBD1 or TRBD2 may supply D (6 bases each). This CDR3 is built from 17 residues. The germline V gene has CDR1 KGHDR and CDR2 SFDVKD. The V and J ends lost 0 bases and 3 bases respectively, with 14 bases between them. CDR3 loop: CATSDLSAGHFYNEQFF. As DNA, the CDR3 is TGTGCCACCAGTGATTTGAGTGCGGGACACTTCTACAATGAGCAGTTCTTC.

This clonotype was counted only a few times. This rearrangement joins TRBV24-1 to TRBJ1-2, with D perhaps matching TRBD1 (5 bases). Trimming took off 3 bases at V and 5 bases at J, with 12 bases between the two ends. The CDR3 is 14 amino acids. Germline-derived CDR1 and CDR2 are KGHDR and SFDVKD. The DNA of the CDR3 is TGTGCCACCAGTGATGTAGACAGAGAATATGGCTACACCTTC. Translated, it gives CATSDVDREYGYTF.

This clonotype was observed a few times. A junction boundary mismatches the germline segment, possibly from a read error. The J gene is TRBJ2-3, the V gene TRBV20-1; 11 nucleotides agree with TRBD2. Germline CDR1 DFQATT, CDR2 SNEGSKA (reference sequence). The CDR3 covers 15 residues. CDR3 loop: CSARGLAGGLDTQYF. CDR3 nucleotide sequence: TGCAGCGCTAGGGGGTTAGCGGGAGGGCTGGATACGCAGTATTTT.

The chain is built from TRBV5-1 and TRBJ2-3; a weak D match, TRBD1 (8 bases). V lost 4 bases to trimming and J lost 1 base, with 13 bases between them. The CDR3 contains 15 residues. Germline V gene sequence: CDR1 SGHRS, CDR2 YFSETQ. Here the CDR3 reads CASSVTGGGTDTQYF. CDR3 in DNA: TGCGCCAGCAGCGTAACAGGGGGGGGCACAGATACGCAGTATTTT.

This clonotype has a handful of counts. This rearrangement joins TRBV5-1 to TRBJ1-3, with D possibly being TRBD1 (5 bases). The CDR3 totals 17 residues. Trimming cost V 4 bases and J 2 bases, with 19 bases left between them. Germline V lookup: CDR1 SGHRS, CDR2 YFSETQ. CDR3 residues: CASSLLAPAQAGNTIYF. In nucleotides, the CDR3 is TGCGCCAGCAGCCTGTTGGCCCCGGCACAGGCTGGAAACACCATATATTTT.

This clonotype was detected a few times. V usage is TRBV24-1 and J usage is TRBJ2-1; D possibly uses TRBD1 or TRBD2 (5 bases each). The germline V and J ends were trimmed by 2 bases and 9 bases, with 19 bases remaining between them. Germline-derived CDR1 and CDR2 are KGHDR and SFDVKD. The CDR3 spans 16 residues. The CDR3 nucleotides are TGTGCCACCAGTGATTCCCTAGCACCGACAGATAGTGAGCAGTTCTTC. It encodes CATSDSLAPTDSEQFF.

The chain uses TRBV7-6 and TRBJ2-7, with 13 bases lining up with TRBD2. J was trimmed by 9 bases and V by 7 bases; bases with no gene match: 9. This CDR3 is 14 amino acids long. Germline CDR1 and CDR2: SGHVS and FNYEAQ. CDR3 sequence reads: CASTTGTSGIGQYF. The CDR3 coding sequence is TGTGCCAGCACCACCGGGACTAGCGGGATCGGGCAGTACTTC. The full variable domain, in which reference TRBV7-6 and TRBJ2-7 provide the parts outside the CDR3, is GAGVSQSPRYKVTKRGQDVALRCDPISGHVSLYWYRQALGQGPEFLTYFNYEAQQDKSGLPNDRFSAERPEGSISTLTIQRTEQRDSAMYRCASTTGTSGIGQYFGPGTRLTVT.

The table lists this clonotype with many counts. This chain connects TRBV4-3 to TRBJ2-7; possible D gene TRBD2, 5 bases. This CDR3 is 15 amino acids long. V was clipped by 4 bases and J by 2 bases, with 15 bases between them. Germline values: CDR1 LGHNA, CDR2 YSLEER. In DNA form, the CDR3 reads TGCGCCAGCAGCCCCCGGCGAGCGGCAACCTACGAGCAGTACTTC. It yields the protein CASSPRRAATYEQYF.

The DNA for the CDR3 is TGCGCCAGCAGCTCACCCAGCGGGACAGAGACCCAGTACTTC. It encodes CASSSPSGTETQYF. This chain joins TRBV5-1 and TRBJ2-5; 7 nucleotides match TRBD2. After removal of 3 bases from V and 4 bases from J, the junction contained 6 bases not matched to a gene. CDR1 is SGHRS, CDR2 YFSETQ, per germline. This CDR3 has 14 amino acids.

This chain uses TRBV15 with TRBJ1-3; D gene unclear. Per germline, CDR1 LNHNV and CDR2 YYDKDF (reference sequence). The CDR3 spans 16 residues. V lost 3 bases and J lost 0, with 12 bases in between. This CDR3 reads CATSSRQPDSGNTIYF. The DNA for the CDR3 is TGTGCCACCAGCAGTCGGCAGCCAGACTCTGGAAACACCATATATTTT.

This clonotype has at least ten counts. V gene TRBV4-1 combines with J gene TRBJ1-5; D perhaps matches TRBD1 (6 bases). V lost 2 bases and J 6 bases, leaving 20 bases between the germline ends. The CDR3 spans 17 residues. Germline V gene data show CDR1 as MGHRA and CDR2 as YSYEKL. The CDR3 DNA follows: TGCGCCAGCAGCCAACCTATTGGGGGGGGCGCGGGTCAGCCCCAGCATTTT. This codes for CASSQPIGGGAGQPQHF.